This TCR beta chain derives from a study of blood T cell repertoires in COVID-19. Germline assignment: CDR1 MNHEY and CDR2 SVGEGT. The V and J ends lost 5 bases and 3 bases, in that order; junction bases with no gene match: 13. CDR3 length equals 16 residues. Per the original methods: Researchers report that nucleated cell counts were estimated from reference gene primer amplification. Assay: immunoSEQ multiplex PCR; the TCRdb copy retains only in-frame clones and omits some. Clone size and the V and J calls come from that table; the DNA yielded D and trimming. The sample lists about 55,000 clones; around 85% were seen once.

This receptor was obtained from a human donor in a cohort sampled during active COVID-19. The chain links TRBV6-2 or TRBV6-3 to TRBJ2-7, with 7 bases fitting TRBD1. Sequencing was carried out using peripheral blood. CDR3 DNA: TGTGCCAGCAGTGCCCGGGACAGCCTGAAACACTACGAGCAGTACTTC. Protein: CASSARDSLKHYEQYF.